What follows are 18 T cell receptor beta chains derived from one specimen sequenced in a study of PD-1 blockade in classical Hodgkin lymphoma. Each patient relapsed following autologous stem cell transplantation, and prior brentuximab vedotin exposure differed. Clones were sequenced by immunoSEQ multiplex PCR, and TCRdb holds only the in-frame ones, with some missing. This sample carries about 22,000 clones, roughly 80% of them seen once, and the ten largest clones take roughly 8%. The sequenced sample was peripheral blood mononuclear cells (PBMCs), obtained before the second cycle of nivolumab. The receptor set was obtained from a human donor with classical Hodgkin lymphoma.

V and J are TRBV6-8 and TRBJ2-5; D is perhaps TRBD2 (5 bases). In germline, CDR1 is MNHGY, CDR2 SAAAGT. The CDR3 has 15 residues. The germline V and J ends were trimmed by 2 bases and 3 bases, with 13 bases remaining between them. The CDR3 DNA reads as TGTGCCAGCAGTTACCGAGGACTCCTGGAAGAGACCCAGTACTTC. Protein product: CASSYRGLLEETQYF.

This clone was found a few times. The rearrangement links TRBV7-9 to TRBJ1-1; D is uncertain. Germline V gene sequence: CDR1 SEHNR, CDR2 FQNEAQ (reference sequence). The CDR3 is 11 amino acids. The V end was cut by 2 bases, the J end by 6 bases, with 4 bases between. CDR3 in amino acids: CASSLYAEAFF. CDR3 DNA: TGTGCCAGCAGCTTATACGCTGAAGCTTTCTTT.

The genes are TRBV6-5 and TRBJ1-2; D is possibly TRBD1 (5 bases). The CDR3 length is 13 residues. Germline CDR1 and CDR2: MNHEY and SVGAGI. V shed 6 bases and J shed 4 bases, with 12 bases lying between them. The CDR3, as DNA: TGTGCCAGCAGGGGGCCCAATACCTATGGCTACACCTTC. Translating it yields CASRGPNTYGYTF.

The CDR3 is CASSLTSGRATDTQYF. CDR3 sequence (DNA): TGTGCCAGCAGCTTAACTAGCGGGAGGGCCACAGATACGCAGTATTTT. V gene TRBV7-9 combines with J gene TRBJ2-3; TRBD2 matches at 13 bases. The CDR3 totals 16 residues. The germline V gene encodes CDR1 SEHNR and CDR2 FQNEAQ (reference sequence). V was pared by 2 bases and J by 2 bases, with 1 base of the junction left unmatched.

The chain joins TRBV11-2 to TRBJ2-2; 10 bases are a match to TRBD2. Germline loops: CDR1 SGHAT, CDR2 FQNNGV. V lost 0 bases and J lost 2; bases outside the gene matches: 6. This CDR3 spans 18 amino acids. Here the CDR3 DNA reads TGTGCCAGCAGCTTAGATCCCCTAGCGGGGGTTAACACCGGGGAGCTGTTTTTT. Protein product: CASSLDPLAGVNTGELFF.

V and J are TRBV19 and TRBJ2-5; D unclear. This CDR3 comprises 13 residues. Germline V gene sequence: CDR1 LNHDA, CDR2 SQIVND (reference sequence). V lost 4 bases and J 2 bases, leaving 8 bases between the germline ends. CDR3: CASSRIIQETQYF. The CDR3 DNA reads as TGTGCCAGTAGTAGGATAATTCAAGAGACCCAGTACTTC. Complete variable domain (other parts from reference TRBV19 and TRBJ2-5): DGGITQSPKYLFRKEGQNVTLSCEQNLNHDAMYWYRQDPGQGLRLIYYSQIVNDFQKGDIAEGYSVSREKKESFPLTVTSAQKNPTAFYLCASSRIIQETQYFGPGTRLLVL.

The genes are TRBV2 and TRBJ2-1, with D perhaps given as TRBD1 or TRBD2 (6 bases each). This CDR3 has 13 amino acids. The V end lost 7 bases, the J end lost 4 bases, and 11 bases lay between the germline ends. The V gene's germline CDR1 is SNHLY and CDR2 FYNNEI. CDR3 bases: TGTGCCAGCAATGCGGGACAATACAATGAGCAGTTCTTC. It translates to CASNAGQYNEQFF.

This clone showed up just a few times. The chain combines TRBV19 with TRBJ2-5; D is possibly TRBD1 or TRBD2 (7 bases each). Per germline, CDR1 LNHDA and CDR2 SQIVND (reference sequence). The CDR3 is 18 amino acids. The V end was cut by 4 bases, the J end by 2 bases, with 23 bases between. The CDR3 DNA is TGTGCCAGTAGTACAACAGGGGTCTTAGCGGGCCTGCAAGAGACCCAGTACTTC. Amino acid sequence: CASSTTGVLAGLQETQYF. The full variable domain, completed using reference TRBV19 and TRBJ2-5, is DGGITQSPKYLFRKEGQNVTLSCEQNLNHDAMYWYRQDPGQGLRLIYYSQIVNDFQKGDIAEGYSVSREKKESFPLTVTSAQKNPTAFYLCASSTTGVLAGLQETQYFGPGTRLLVL.

This clone was found a few times. The genes are TRBV2 and TRBJ2-1, with unresolved D. V was clipped by 7 bases and J by 0 bases, with 13 bases between them. Germline CDR1 is SNHLY and CDR2 is FYNNEI. The CDR3 extends over 15 amino acids. Written as DNA, the CDR3 is TGTGCCAGCAAGGAAGCGTTCTTCTCCTACAATGAGCAGTTCTTC. Protein product: CASKEAFFSYNEQFF.

V and J are TRBV5-1 and TRBJ2-7; TRBD2 is a possible D gene (6 bases). CDR1 is SGHRS and CDR2 is YFSETQ in the germline V gene. With 5 bases removed from V and 3 bases from J, the gap between germline ends came to 18 bases. This CDR3 spans 15 amino acids. CDR3 in DNA: TGCGCCAGCAGTACCTTTAGCGGAGAAATCTACGAGCAGTACTTC. This sequence encodes CASSTFSGEIYEQYF.

Points on this clone: The same CDR3 can be traced to other DNA sequences in this sample. The chain employs TRBV9 and TRBJ1-1; unclear D gene. With 0 bases removed from V and 5 bases from J, the gap between germline ends came to 11 bases. The CDR3 sequence is 14 residues long. The germline V gene encodes CDR1 SGDLS and CDR2 YYNGEE. Here the CDR3 reads CASSVGLSGTEAFF. DNA for the CDR3: TGTGCCAGCAGCGTAGGACTTTCGGGGACTGAAGCTTTCTTT.

V is TRBV11-2 and J is TRBJ2-7; weak D call: TRBD1 (6 bases). Germline V gene lookup returns CDR1 SGHAT and CDR2 FQNNGV. With 0 bases removed from V and 7 bases from J, the gap between germline ends came to 16 bases. The CDR3 loop spans 15 amino acids. CDR3 in DNA: TGTGCCAGCAGCTTAGAACTAGGGGGAACGCGGGAGCAGTACTTC. Its translation: CASSLELGGTREQYF.

The chain links TRBV2 to TRBJ1-1; no firm D call. The CDR3 extends over 13 amino acids. The germline V and J ends were trimmed by 8 bases and 0 bases, with 10 bases remaining between them. Germline-derived CDR1 and CDR2 are SNHLY and FYNNEI. For the CDR3, the DNA is TGTGCCAGCCGAACACAGATGAACACTGAAGCTTTCTTT. Amino acid sequence: CASRTQMNTEAFF.

The chain has TRBV4-3 and TRBJ2-1, with D possibly TRBD2 on 5 matching bases. The V end lost 0 bases, the J end lost 5 bases, and 11 bases lay between the germline ends. This CDR3 has 15 amino acids. CDR1 LGHNA and CDR2 YSLEER come from the germline V gene. The CDR3 loop reads CASSQDPGMNNEQFF. CDR3 DNA: TGCGCCAGCAGCCAAGACCCGGGGATGAACAATGAGCAGTTCTTC.

The chain combines TRBV9 with TRBJ2-1; TRBD2 agrees at 7 bases. This CDR3 has 14 amino acids. The trim removed 4 bases at V and 5 bases at J, leaving 6 bases unmatched. Per the germline V gene, CDR1 is SGDLS and CDR2 is YYNGEE. CDR3 in amino acids: CASSPRDYNNEQFF. For the CDR3, the DNA is TGTGCCAGCAGCCCCCGGGACTACAACAATGAGCAGTTCTTC. The variable domain in full, completed from reference TRBV9 and TRBJ2-1, reads DSGVTQTPKHLITATGQRVTLRCSPRSGDLSVYWYQQSLDQGLQFLIQYYNGEERAKGNILERFSAQQFPDLHSELNLSSLELGDSALYFCASSPRDYNNEQFFGPGTRLTVL.

The V and J genes are TRBV13 and TRBJ2-7; 7 bases are a match to TRBD1. The ends lost 7 bases at V and 5 bases at J; junction bases unmatched: 8. Germline V lookup: CDR1 PRHDT, CDR2 FYEKMQ (reference sequence). The CDR3 loop spans 13 amino acids. The CDR3 nucleotides are TGTGCCAGCAAGGCCACAGGGGACCACGAGCAGTACTTC. It specifies CASKATGDHEQYF.

The chain joins TRBV28 to TRBJ2-6; D is uncertain. V shed 2 bases and J shed 1 base, with 6 bases lying between them. The germline gives CDR1 MDHEN, CDR2 SYDVKM. The CDR3 extends over 15 amino acids. The CDR3, as DNA: TGTGCCAGCAGTTTAATTGGGTCTGGGGCCAACGTCCTGACTTTC. Its protein product is CASSLIGSGANVLTF.

The chain links TRBV9 to TRBJ1-2; D not certain. Germline V gene lookup returns CDR1 SGDLS and CDR2 YYNGEE. The CDR3 contains 12 residues. With 0 bases removed from V and 4 bases from J, the gap between germline ends came to 4 bases. The CDR3 DNA is TGTGCCAGCAGCGTAGGAGGCTATGGCTACACCTTC. Its protein is CASSVGGYGYTF.